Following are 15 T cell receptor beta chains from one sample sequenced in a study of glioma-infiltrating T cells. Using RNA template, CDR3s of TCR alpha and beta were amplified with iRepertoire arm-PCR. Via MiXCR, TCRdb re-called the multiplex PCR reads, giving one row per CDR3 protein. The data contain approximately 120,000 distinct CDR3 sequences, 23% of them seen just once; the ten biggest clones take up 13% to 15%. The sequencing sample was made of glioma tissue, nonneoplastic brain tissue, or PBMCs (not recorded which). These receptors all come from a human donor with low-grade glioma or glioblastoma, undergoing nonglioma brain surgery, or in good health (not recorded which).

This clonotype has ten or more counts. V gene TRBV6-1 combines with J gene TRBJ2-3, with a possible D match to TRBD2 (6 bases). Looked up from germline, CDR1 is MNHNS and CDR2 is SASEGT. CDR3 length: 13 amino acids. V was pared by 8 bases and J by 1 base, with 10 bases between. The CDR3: CASRGSGTDTQYF. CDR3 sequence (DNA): TGTGCCAGCCGGGGGAGTGGCACAGATACGCAGTATTTT.

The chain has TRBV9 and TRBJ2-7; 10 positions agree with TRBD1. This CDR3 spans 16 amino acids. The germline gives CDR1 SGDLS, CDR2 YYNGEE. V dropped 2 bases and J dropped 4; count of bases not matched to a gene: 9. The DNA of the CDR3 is TGTGCCAGCAGCGTTGGTGCCGGGACAGGGGATTACGAGCAGTACTTC. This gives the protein CASSVGAGTGDYEQYF. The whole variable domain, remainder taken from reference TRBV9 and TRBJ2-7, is DSGVTQTPKHLITATGQRVTLRCSPRSGDLSVYWYQQSLDQGLQFLIQYYNGEERAKGNILERFSAQQFPDLHSELNLSSLELGDSALYFCASSVGAGTGDYEQYFGPGTRLTVT.

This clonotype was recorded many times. The CDR3 is CSARDEQTQYF. The CDR3 DNA sequence: TGCAGTGCTAGAGATGAACAGACGCAGTATTTT. The chain recombines TRBV20-1 with TRBJ2-3; D ambiguous. The CDR3 is 11 amino acids. With 0 bases removed from V and 9 bases from J, the gap between germline ends came to 7 bases. CDR1 and CDR2 from the germline V gene are DFQATT and SNEGSKA (reference sequence).

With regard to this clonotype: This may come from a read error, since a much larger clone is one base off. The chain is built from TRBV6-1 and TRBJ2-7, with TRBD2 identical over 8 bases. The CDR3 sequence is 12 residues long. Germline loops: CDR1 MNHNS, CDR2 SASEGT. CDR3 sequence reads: CASSLTSGEQHF. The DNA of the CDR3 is TGTGCCAGCAGCCTCACTAGCGGCGAGCAGCACTTC.

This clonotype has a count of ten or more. CDR3 in DNA: TGTGCCAGCAGTGAAAGGTCTAGCGGCCACAATGAGCAGTTCTTC. This encodes CASSERSSGHNEQFF. The J gene is TRBJ2-1, the V gene TRBV6-1; TRBD2 agrees at 7 bases. CDR1 and CDR2 from the germline V gene are MNHNS and SASEGT. The V segment lost 2 bases and the J segment 5 bases; nucleotides outside the gene matches: 6. This CDR3 comprises 15 residues.

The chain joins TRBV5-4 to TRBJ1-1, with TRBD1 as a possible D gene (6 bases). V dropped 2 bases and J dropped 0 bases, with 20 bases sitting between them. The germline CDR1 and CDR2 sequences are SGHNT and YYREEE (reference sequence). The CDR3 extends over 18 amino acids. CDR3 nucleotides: TGTGCCAGCAGCTTAAACCGGCAGGGGTGGAGCGTGAACACTGAAGCTTTCTTT. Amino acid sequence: CASSLNRQGWSVNTEAFF.

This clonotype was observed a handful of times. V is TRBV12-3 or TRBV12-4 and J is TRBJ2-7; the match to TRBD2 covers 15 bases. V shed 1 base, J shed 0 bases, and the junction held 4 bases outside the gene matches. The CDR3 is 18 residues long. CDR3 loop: CASSLGGLAGGLSYEQYF. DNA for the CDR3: TGTGCCAGCAGTTTAGGGGGACTAGCGGGAGGTCTCTCCTACGAGCAGTACTTC.

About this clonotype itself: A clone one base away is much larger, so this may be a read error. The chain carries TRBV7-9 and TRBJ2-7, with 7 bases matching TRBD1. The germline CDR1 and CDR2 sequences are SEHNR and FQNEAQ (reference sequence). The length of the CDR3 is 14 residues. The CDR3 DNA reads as TGTGCCAGAAGCTTCCGGGACAGCACCTACGAGCAGTACTTC. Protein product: CARSFRDSTYEQYF.

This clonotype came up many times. In nucleotides, the CDR3 is TGTGCCAGCAGCGGCCGCACAGATACGCAGTATTTT. Protein product: CASSGRTDTQYF. The chain recombines TRBV6-1 with TRBJ2-3, with no clear D. Germline lookup yields CDR1 MNHNS and CDR2 SASEGT. Trimming stripped 6 bases from V and 1 base from J, with 5 bases between. This CDR3 is 12 amino acids long.

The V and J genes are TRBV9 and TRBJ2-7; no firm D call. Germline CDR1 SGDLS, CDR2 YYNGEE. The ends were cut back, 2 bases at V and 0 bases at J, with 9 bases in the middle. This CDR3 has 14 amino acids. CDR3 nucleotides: TGTGCCAGCAGCGTGCGACTGTACTCCTACGAGCAGTACTTC. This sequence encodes CASSVRLYSYEQYF. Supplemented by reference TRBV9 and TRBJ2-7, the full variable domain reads DSGVTQTPKHLITATGQRVTLRCSPRSGDLSVYWYQQSLDQGLQFLIQYYNGEERAKGNILERFSAQQFPDLHSELNLSSLELGDSALYFCASSVRLYSYEQYFGPGTRLTVT.

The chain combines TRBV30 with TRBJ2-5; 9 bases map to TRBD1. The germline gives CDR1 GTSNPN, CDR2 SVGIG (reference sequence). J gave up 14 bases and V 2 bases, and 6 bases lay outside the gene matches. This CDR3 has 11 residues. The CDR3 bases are TGTGCCTGGAGTTCCGGGACAGGGAGATACTTC. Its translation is CAWSSGTGRYF.

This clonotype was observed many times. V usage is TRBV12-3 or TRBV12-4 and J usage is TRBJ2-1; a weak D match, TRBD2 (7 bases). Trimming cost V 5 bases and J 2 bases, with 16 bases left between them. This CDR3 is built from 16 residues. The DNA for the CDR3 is TGTGCCAGCAGTGCATGGCGGGGGCCTGCCTACAATGAGCAGTTCTTC. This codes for CASSAWRGPAYNEQFF.

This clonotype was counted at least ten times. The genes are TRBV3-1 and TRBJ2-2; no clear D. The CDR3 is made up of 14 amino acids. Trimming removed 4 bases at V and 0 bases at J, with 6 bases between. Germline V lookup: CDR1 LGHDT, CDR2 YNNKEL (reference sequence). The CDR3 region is CASSRFTNTGELFF. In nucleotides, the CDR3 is TGTGCCAGCAGCCGATTTACGAACACCGGGGAGCTGTTTTTT.

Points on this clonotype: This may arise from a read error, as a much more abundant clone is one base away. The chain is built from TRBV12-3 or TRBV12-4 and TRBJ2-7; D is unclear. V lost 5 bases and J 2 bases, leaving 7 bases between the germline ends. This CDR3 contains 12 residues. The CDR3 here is CASSIKTYEQYF. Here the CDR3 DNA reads TGTGCCAGCAGTATAAAAACCTACGAGCAGTACTTC.

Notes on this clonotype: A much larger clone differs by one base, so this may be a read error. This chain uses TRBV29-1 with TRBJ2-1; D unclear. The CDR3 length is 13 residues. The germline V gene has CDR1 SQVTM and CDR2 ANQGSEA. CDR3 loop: CSVEEGGVNEEFF. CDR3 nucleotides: TGCAGCGTTGAAGAAGGCGGAGTAAATGAGGAGTTCTTC.